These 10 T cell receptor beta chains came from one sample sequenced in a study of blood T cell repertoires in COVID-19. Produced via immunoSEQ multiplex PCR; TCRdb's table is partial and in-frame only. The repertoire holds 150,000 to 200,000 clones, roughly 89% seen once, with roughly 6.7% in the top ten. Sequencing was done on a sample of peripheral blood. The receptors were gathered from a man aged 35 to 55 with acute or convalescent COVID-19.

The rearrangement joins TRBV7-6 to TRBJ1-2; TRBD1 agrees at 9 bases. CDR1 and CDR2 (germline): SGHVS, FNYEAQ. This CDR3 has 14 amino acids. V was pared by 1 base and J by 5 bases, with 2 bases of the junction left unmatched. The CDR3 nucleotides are TGTGCCAGCAGCTTAGTGGACAGGGGATATGGCTACACCTTC. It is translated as CASSLVDRGYGYTF.

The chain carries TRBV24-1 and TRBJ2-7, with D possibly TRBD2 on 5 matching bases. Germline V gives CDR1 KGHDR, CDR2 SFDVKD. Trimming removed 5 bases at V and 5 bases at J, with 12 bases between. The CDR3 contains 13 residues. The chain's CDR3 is CATSVPGKDEQYF. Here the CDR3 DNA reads TGTGCCACCAGTGTCCCGGGGAAGGACGAGCAGTACTTC.

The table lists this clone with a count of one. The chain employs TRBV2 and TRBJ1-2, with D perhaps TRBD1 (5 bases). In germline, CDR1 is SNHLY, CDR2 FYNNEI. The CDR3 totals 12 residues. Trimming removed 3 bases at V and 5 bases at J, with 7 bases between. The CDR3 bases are TGTGCCAGCAGTGAGGCAGGGTATGGCTACACCTTC. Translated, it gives CASSEAGYGYTF.

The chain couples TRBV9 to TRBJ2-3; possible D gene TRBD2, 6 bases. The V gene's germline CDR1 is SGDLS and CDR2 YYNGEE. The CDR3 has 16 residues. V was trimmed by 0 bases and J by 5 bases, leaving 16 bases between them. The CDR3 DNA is TGTGCCAGCAGCGTAGATATAGACGGGACTCAAGATACGCAGTATTTT. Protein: CASSVDIDGTQDTQYF.

The CDR3 DNA follows: TGTGCCAGCAGCTACAGGGTCGTAGGTGAAAAACTGTTTTTT. It specifies CASSYRVVGEKLFF. This rearrangement joins TRBV11-2 to TRBJ1-4; the D gene is possibly TRBD1 (6 bases). CDR1 and CDR2 (germline): SGHAT, FQNNGV. V gave up 4 bases and J gave up 7 bases, with 13 bases separating them. The CDR3 covers 14 residues.

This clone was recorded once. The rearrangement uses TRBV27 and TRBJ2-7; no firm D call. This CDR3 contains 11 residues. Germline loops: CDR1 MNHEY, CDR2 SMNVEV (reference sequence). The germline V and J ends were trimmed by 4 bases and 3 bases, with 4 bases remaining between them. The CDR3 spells CASSSGYEQYF. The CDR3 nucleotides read TGTGCCAGCAGTTCCGGCTACGAGCAGTACTTC.

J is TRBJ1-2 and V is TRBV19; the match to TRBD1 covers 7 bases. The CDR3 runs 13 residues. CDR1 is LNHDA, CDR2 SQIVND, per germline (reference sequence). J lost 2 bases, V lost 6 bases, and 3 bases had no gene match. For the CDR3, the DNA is TGTGCCAGTAGGGAGACAGGGAACTATGGCTACACCTTC. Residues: CASRETGNYGYTF.

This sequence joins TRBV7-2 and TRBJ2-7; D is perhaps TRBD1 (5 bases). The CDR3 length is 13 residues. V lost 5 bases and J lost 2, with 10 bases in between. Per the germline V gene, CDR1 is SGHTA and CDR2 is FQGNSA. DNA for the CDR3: TGTGCCAGCAGCCCCAGGGTTACCTACGAGCAGTACTTC. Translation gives CASSPRVTYEQYF. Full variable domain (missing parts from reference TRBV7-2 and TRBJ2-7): GAGVSQSPSNKVTEKGKDVELRCDPISGHTALYWYRQSLGQGLEFLIYFQGNSAPDKSGLPSDRFSAERTGGSVSTLTIQRTQQEDSAVYLCASSPRVTYEQYFGPGTRLTVT.

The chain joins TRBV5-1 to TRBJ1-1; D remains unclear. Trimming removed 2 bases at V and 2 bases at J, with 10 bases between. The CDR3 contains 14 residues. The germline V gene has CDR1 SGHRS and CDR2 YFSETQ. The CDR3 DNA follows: TGCGCCAGCAGCTTCTCGATGGCCAACACTGAAGCTTTCTTT. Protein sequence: CASSFSMANTEAFF.

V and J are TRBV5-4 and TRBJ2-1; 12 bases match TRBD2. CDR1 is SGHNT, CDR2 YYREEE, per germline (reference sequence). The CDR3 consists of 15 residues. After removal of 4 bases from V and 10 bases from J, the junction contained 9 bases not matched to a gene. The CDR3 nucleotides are TGTGCCAGCAGCGGTGGTACTAGCGGGGGGCGGGAGCAGTTCTTC. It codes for CASSGGTSGGREQFF.